A single sample gave rise to the 27 T cell receptor beta chains below, sequenced in a study of blood T cell repertoires in COVID-19. TCRdb keeps only in-frame clones here, not all; method: immunoSEQ multiplex PCR. The sample lists 280,000 or so clones, about nine tenths occurring once. The specimen sequenced was peripheral blood. The source is a woman aged 55-75 years with acute or convalescent COVID-19.

The chain combines TRBV5-4 with TRBJ1-2; 7 nucleotides agree with TRBD1. V shed 0 bases, J shed 4 bases, and the junction held 12 bases outside the gene matches. Germline assignment: CDR1 SGHNT and CDR2 YYREEE (reference sequence). CDR3 size: 17 residues. The CDR3 protein is CASSLGQGRGVGYGYTF. CDR3 sequence (DNA): TGTGCCAGCAGCTTGGGACAGGGCCGCGGGGTAGGCTATGGCTACACCTTC.

Concerning this clone itself: The missing conserved phenylalanine or tryptophan at the end of this CDR3 makes a read error likely. The DNA is omitted, as the CDR3 cannot be located on it reliably, and the CDR3 follows TCRdb's listing. This rearrangement joins TRBV11-2 to TRBJ2-7; the table's D call of TRBD2 was not tested on the DNA. The CDR3 contains 10 residues when both ends are counted. The germline V gene encodes CDR1 SGHAT and CDR2 FQNNGV. The CDR3 region is CASSFSLGGN.

The chain carries TRBV5-1 and TRBJ2-2, with 9 bases identical to TRBD1. Germline lookup yields CDR1 SGHRS and CDR2 YFSETQ. CDR3 size: 14 residues. J gave up 3 bases and V 5 bases, and 2 bases lay outside the gene matches. This CDR3 is CASRTGGDTGELFF. The CDR3 DNA sequence: TGCGCCAGCAGGACAGGGGGGGACACCGGGGAGCTGTTTTTT.

V is TRBV6-1 and J is TRBJ2-1, with 7 bases that match TRBD2. The CDR3 is 13 amino acids. The V segment lost 2 bases and the J segment 10 bases; nucleotides outside the gene matches: 5. CDR1 and CDR2 (germline): MNHNS, SASEGT. The CDR3 loop is CASSEQSGGEQFF. CDR3 sequence (DNA): TGTGCCAGCAGTGAACAGTCGGGAGGCGAGCAGTTCTTC.

About this clone: Distinct nucleotide sequences in the sample also encode this CDR3. This chain uses TRBV11-1 with TRBJ2-7; TRBD1 aligns across 10 bases. Trimming removed 5 bases from V and 2 bases from J; junction bases left unmatched: 3. This CDR3 region has 14 residues. Germline V gene sequence: CDR1 SGHAT, CDR2 FQDESV (reference sequence). The CDR3 loop reads CASSPGQGAYEQYF. The CDR3 coding sequence is TGTGCCAGCAGCCCTGGACAGGGGGCCTACGAGCAGTACTTC.

The chain links TRBV2 to TRBJ1-2, with D possibly TRBD1 on 5 matching bases. Germline-derived CDR1 and CDR2 are SNHLY and FYNNEI. With 7 bases removed from V and 3 bases from J, the gap between germline ends came to 12 bases. The CDR3 has 13 residues. Written as DNA, the CDR3 is TGTGCCAGCAAGGGTTGGGGGGACTATGGCTACACCTTC. Translating it yields CASKGWGDYGYTF.

This clone was observed a single time. V gene TRBV21-1 combines with J gene TRBJ1-5. TRBV21-1 is annotated as a pseudogene. There are 17 residues in the CDR3. CDR3 amino acids: CASSKEMSGGLGQPQHF. CDR3 bases: TGTGCCAGCAGCAAAGAAATGTCTGGGGGGTTGGGTCAGCCCCAGCATTTT.

This clone was observed once. The chain carries TRBV7-2 and TRBJ2-7, with D possibly matching TRBD2 (7 bases). V lost 5 bases and J 0 bases, leaving 20 bases between the germline ends. CDR3 length equals 17 residues. Germline CDR1 is SGHTA and CDR2 is FQGNSA. DNA of the CDR3: TGTGCCAGCAGCGCGTGGGGGGCTGGCGGGAGCTCCTACGAGCAGTACTTC. As protein: CASSAWGAGGSSYEQYF.

V is TRBV9 and J is TRBJ2-2, with D unresolved. Trimming shortened V by 1 base and J by 9 bases, and 7 bases separated the two germline ends. Germline V lookup: CDR1 SGDLS, CDR2 YYNGEE. The length of the CDR3 is 12 residues. CDR3 nucleotides: TGTGCCAGCAGCGTAAATACAAGGGAGCTGTTTTTT. It yields the protein CASSVNTRELFF. The full variable domain, rest sourced from reference TRBV9 and TRBJ2-2, is DSGVTQTPKHLITATGQRVTLRCSPRSGDLSVYWYQQSLDQGLQFLIQYYNGEERAKGNILERFSAQQFPDLHSELNLSSLELGDSALYFCASSVNTRELFFGEGSRLTVL.

The chain combines TRBV3-1 (or the pseudogene TRBV3-2) with TRBJ2-1; D remains unclear. There are 13 residues in the CDR3. Trimming removed 3 bases from V and 7 bases from J, with 10 bases in between. The germline gives CDR1 LGHDT, CDR2 YNNKEL (reference sequence). The CDR3 nucleotides read TGTGCCAGCAGCCACGGTTCTAGGAATGAGCAGTTCTTC. Translated: CASSHGSRNEQFF.

V gene TRBV29-1 combines with J gene TRBJ2-2; 7 bases fit TRBD1. V lost 3 bases, J lost 4 bases, and 5 bases stayed unmatched. Germline CDR1 SQVTM, CDR2 ANQGSEA. CDR3 length equals 14 residues. CDR3 in DNA: TGCAGCGTTGATTCCGGGACAGTCACCGGGGAGCTGTTTTTT. Protein: CSVDSGTVTGELFF.

The chain joins TRBV7-3 to TRBJ2-2; D unresolved. Looked up from germline, CDR1 is SGHTA and CDR2 is FQGTGA. The ends were cut back, 5 bases at V and 6 bases at J, with 19 bases in the middle. CDR3 length equals 16 residues. The DNA for the CDR3 is TGTGCCAGCAGCGAGGCGACCTTAGAACTTCCCGGGGAGCTGTTTTTT. Translated: CASSEATLELPGELFF.

The chain uses TRBV28 and TRBJ1-4; no firm D call. The CDR3 is 15 amino acids. Per germline, CDR1 MDHEN and CDR2 SYDVKM. V lost 7 bases to trimming and J lost 0 bases, with 12 bases between them. The CDR3 spells CASTNGGATNEKLFF. In nucleotides, the CDR3 is TGTGCCAGCACAAACGGTGGTGCAACTAATGAAAAACTGTTTTTT.

The rearrangement uses TRBV24-1 and TRBJ2-5; 8 nucleotides align to TRBD2. The CDR3 runs to 16 residues. CDR1 is KGHDR and CDR2 is SFDVKD in the germline V gene. Losses at the gene ends were 8 bases for V and 7 bases for J; bases not matched to a gene: 17. The CDR3 sequence: CATTGGNGRVNGTQYF. The CDR3 DNA is TGTGCCACCACGGGTGGGAACGGGAGGGTGAACGGGACCCAGTACTTC.

The CDR3, as DNA: TGTGCCAGCAAGACAGGGGGCGCAGGAGGCTACACCTTC. This translates into CASKTGGAGGYTF. The chain recombines TRBV5-4 with TRBJ1-2; 10 nucleotides align to TRBD1. From germline, CDR1 is SGHNT and CDR2 YYREEE (reference sequence). CDR3 length equals 13 residues. V dropped 6 bases and J dropped 8; count of bases not matched to a gene: 7.

This chain uses TRBV27 with TRBJ2-2; 12 nucleotides agree with TRBD2. Germline loops: CDR1 MNHEY, CDR2 SMNVEV (reference sequence). The CDR3 contains 15 residues. V was clipped by 6 bases and J by 1 base; unmatched bases: 0. CDR3 region: CASRTSGRNTGELFF. CDR3 nucleotides: TGTGCCAGCAGGACTAGCGGGAGGAACACCGGGGAGCTGTTTTTT.

This clone turned up a few times. This chain uses TRBV19 with TRBJ1-2; D may be TRBD1 (5 bases). V lost 9 bases and J lost 4, with 12 bases in between. Germline CDR1 and CDR2: LNHDA and SQIVND (reference sequence). CDR3 length equals 12 residues. CDR3 sequence reads: CASFGGGYGYTF. The CDR3 DNA follows: TGTGCCAGCTTTGGGGGAGGCTATGGCTACACCTTC.

The rearrangement links TRBV19 to TRBJ2-3, with a possible D match to TRBD2 (6 bases). Germline assignment: CDR1 LNHDA and CDR2 SQIVND (reference sequence). Trimming removed 7 bases from V and 3 bases from J, with 20 bases in between. The CDR3 consists of 16 residues. CDR3 in amino acids: CASNPQTGVGTDTQYF. CDR3 sequence (DNA): TGTGCCAGTAACCCCCAGACGGGAGTTGGGACAGATACGCAGTATTTT.

The rearrangement links TRBV30 to TRBJ1-2; 8 positions match TRBD1. The CDR3 is made up of 13 amino acids. The V segment lost 3 bases and the J segment 6 bases; nucleotides outside the gene matches: 6. Germline lookup yields CDR1 GTSNPN and CDR2 SVGIG (reference sequence). The CDR3 DNA is TGTGCCTGGAGGTCGACAGGGGTGGATGGCTACACCTTC. Amino acids: CAWRSTGVDGYTF.

J is TRBJ1-4 and V is TRBV29-1; TRBD1 matches 7 bases. The CDR3 extends over 13 amino acids. The ends lost 4 bases at V and 4 bases at J; junction bases unmatched: 3. Germline V gene data show CDR1 as SQVTM and CDR2 as ANQGSEA. CDR3 sequence reads: CSVGGQFNEKLFF. The CDR3 nucleotides read TGCAGCGTTGGGGGACAGTTTAATGAAAAACTGTTTTTT.

The gene calls are TRBV6-4 and TRBJ1-5; tentatively, D is TRBD1 (6 bases). The length of the CDR3 is 13 residues. V shed 3 bases and J shed 7 bases, with 10 bases lying between them. Germline CDR1 is MRHNA and CDR2 is SNTAGT. The CDR3 spells CASSEGARQPQHF. The CDR3 DNA follows: TGTGCCAGCAGTGAGGGGGCAAGACAGCCCCAGCATTTT.

The chain joins TRBV3-1 (or the pseudogene TRBV3-2) to TRBJ1-1, with TRBD1 as a possible D gene (6 bases). V was clipped by 5 bases and J by 2 bases, with 24 bases between them. There are 18 residues in the CDR3. Germline-derived CDR1 and CDR2 are LGHDT and YNNKEL (reference sequence). Written as DNA, the CDR3 is TGTGCCAGCAGCTTGAGCCAGAGCTGGGACAATATAAACACTGAAGCTTTCTTT. Protein product: CASSLSQSWDNINTEAFF.

The V call is TRBV7-2, the J call TRBJ2-3; D not certain. Trimming took off 2 bases at V and 5 bases at J, with 14 bases between the two ends. Germline CDR1 reads SGHTA; CDR2 reads FQGNSA. The CDR3 totals 15 residues. The CDR3 coding sequence is TGTGCCAGCAGCTTAAATGGTTGGCCCCGAGATACGCAGTATTTT. The encoded protein is CASSLNGWPRDTQYF. Supplemented by reference TRBV7-2 and TRBJ2-3, the full variable domain reads GAGVSQSPSNKVTEKGKDVELRCDPISGHTALYWYRQSLGQGLEFLIYFQGNSAPDKSGLPSDRFSAERTGGSVSTLTIQRTQQEDSAVYLCASSLNGWPRDTQYFGPGTRLTVL.

The V and J genes are TRBV19 and TRBJ2-2, with a weak D call TRBD2 (7 bases). CDR1 LNHDA and CDR2 SQIVND come from the germline V gene (reference sequence). V shed 3 bases and J shed 0 bases, with 17 bases lying between them. The CDR3 sequence is 18 residues long. The CDR3 loop reads CASSIGGRGASNTGELFF. The CDR3 DNA follows: TGTGCCAGTAGTATTGGAGGTCGGGGGGCGTCGAACACCGGGGAGCTGTTTTTT.

The rearrangement links TRBV12-5 to TRBJ1-1; D uncertain. This CDR3 is 13 amino acids long. V was cut by 5 bases and J by 0 bases, with 7 bases left in between. The germline gives CDR1 LGHNT, CDR2 FRNRAP. The CDR3: CASGLSVNTEAFF. DNA for the CDR3: TGTGCTAGTGGTCTTTCGGTGAACACTGAAGCTTTCTTT.

This clone was detected a few times. The chain uses TRBV9 and TRBJ1-4; D is perhaps TRBD1 (5 bases). Germline V gene data show CDR1 as SGDLS and CDR2 as YYNGEE. Trimming removed 6 bases from V and 2 bases from J, with 14 bases in between. This CDR3 is built from 15 residues. CDR3 nucleotides: TGTGCCAGCAATTGGCGGGGGACTACTAATGAAAAACTGTTTTTT. Translating gives CASNWRGTTNEKLFF.

This sequence joins TRBV19 and TRBJ1-1, with D tentatively TRBD1 (6 bases). Trimming left V 1 base short and J 0 bases short, with 18 bases between. The germline gives CDR1 LNHDA, CDR2 SQIVND (reference sequence). The CDR3 spans 18 residues. CDR3 protein: CASSIAQIGDTMNTEAFF. In DNA, the CDR3 is TGTGCCAGTAGTATAGCCCAAATAGGGGACACGATGAACACTGAAGCTTTCTTT.